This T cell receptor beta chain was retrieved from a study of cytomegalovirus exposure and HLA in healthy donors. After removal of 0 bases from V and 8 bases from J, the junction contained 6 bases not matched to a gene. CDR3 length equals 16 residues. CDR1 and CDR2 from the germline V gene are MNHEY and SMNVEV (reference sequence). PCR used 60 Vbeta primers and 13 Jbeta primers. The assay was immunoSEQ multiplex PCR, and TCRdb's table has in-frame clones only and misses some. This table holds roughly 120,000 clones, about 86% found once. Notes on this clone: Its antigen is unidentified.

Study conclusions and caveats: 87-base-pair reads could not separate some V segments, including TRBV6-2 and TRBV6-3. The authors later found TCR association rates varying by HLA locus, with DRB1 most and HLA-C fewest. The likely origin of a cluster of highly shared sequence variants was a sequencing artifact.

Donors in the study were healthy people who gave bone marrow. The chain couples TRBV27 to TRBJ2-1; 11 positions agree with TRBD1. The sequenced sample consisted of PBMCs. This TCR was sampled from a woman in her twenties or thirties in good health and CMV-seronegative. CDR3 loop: CASSLSLGTGGHEQFF. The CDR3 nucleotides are TGTGCCAGCAGTTTATCCCTCGGGACAGGGGGGCATGAGCAGTTCTTC.